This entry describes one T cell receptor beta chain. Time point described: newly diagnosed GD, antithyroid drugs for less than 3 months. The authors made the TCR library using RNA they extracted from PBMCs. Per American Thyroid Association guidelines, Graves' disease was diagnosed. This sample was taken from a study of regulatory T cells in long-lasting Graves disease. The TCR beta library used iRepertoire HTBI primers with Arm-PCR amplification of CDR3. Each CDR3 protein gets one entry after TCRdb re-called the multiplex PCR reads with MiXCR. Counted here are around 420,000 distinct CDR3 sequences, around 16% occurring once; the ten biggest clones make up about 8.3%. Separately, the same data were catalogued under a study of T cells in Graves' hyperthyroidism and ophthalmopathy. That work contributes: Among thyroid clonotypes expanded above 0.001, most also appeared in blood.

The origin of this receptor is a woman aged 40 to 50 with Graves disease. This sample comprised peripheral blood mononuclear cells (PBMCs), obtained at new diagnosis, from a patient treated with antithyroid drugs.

In DNA, the CDR3 is TGTGCCAGCAGTGAGGCTAGCGGAGAAGAGACCCAGTACTTC. The encoded protein is CASSEASGEETQYF. The chain uses TRBV2 and TRBJ2-7, with 7 bases fitting TRBD2. The J call may be mistaken, given a closer DNA end match to TRBJ2-5. The CDR3 runs 14 residues. From germline, CDR1 is SNHLY and CDR2 FYNNEI.